This T cell receptor (beta chain) was captured in a study of CD8 T cells in ankylosing spondylitis. Study-level results: CD8+ by phenotype, disease-linked clones were relatively rare in peripheral blood. Earlier reports found some motif variants in synovial fluid and blood in reactive arthritis. It was reported that disease-linked clones were significantly enriched in matched ankylosing spondylitis synovial fluid. Among TCR beta sequences, a motif of several highly homologous variants appeared characteristic of ankylosing spondylitis blood.

Germline CDR1 reads SGDLS; CDR2 reads YYNGEE. CDR3 size: 12 residues. V dropped 5 bases and J dropped 1 base, with 6 bases sitting between them. This clonotype has ten or more counts. The antigen remains unidentified. In making TCR beta libraries, quantitative 5'-RACE with molecular barcodes was used. TCRdb passed the 5' RACE reads through MiXCR, listing each CDR3 protein once. The sample includes 200,000 to 250,000 distinct CDR3 sequences, 6% to 8.5% of them seen just once. This TCR was sampled from a male donor with ankylosing spondylitis. Sequencing input: blood, either unsorted or a sorted T cell fraction (not recorded which). This chain connects TRBV9 to TRBJ1-2; D gene unclear. For the CDR3, the DNA is TGTGCCAGCAGTGATCTTAACTATGGCTACACCTTC. This translates into CASSDLNYGYTF.